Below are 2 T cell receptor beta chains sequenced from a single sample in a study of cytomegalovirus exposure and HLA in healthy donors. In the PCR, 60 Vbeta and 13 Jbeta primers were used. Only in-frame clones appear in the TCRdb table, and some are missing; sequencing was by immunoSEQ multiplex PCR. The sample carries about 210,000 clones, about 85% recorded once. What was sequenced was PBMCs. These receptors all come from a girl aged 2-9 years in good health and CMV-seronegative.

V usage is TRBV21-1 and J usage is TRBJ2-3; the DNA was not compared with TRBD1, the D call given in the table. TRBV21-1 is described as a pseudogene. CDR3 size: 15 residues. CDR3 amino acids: CASSKQGASTDTQYF. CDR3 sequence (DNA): TGTGCCAGCAGCAAACAGGGGGCTAGCACAGATACGCAGTATTTT.

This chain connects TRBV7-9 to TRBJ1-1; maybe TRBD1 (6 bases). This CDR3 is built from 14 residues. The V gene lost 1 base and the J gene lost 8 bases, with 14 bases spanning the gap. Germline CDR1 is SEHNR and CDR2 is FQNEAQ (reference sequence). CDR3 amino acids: CASSLVSDRREAFF. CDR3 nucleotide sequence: TGTGCCAGCAGCTTAGTCTCGGACAGAAGGGAAGCTTTCTTT.